A selection of T cell receptor beta chains follows, all from one sample in a study of naive and memory T cell subsets. In TCRdb, the UMI-ligation and nested PCR reads were re-called with MiXCR into one record per CDR3 protein. The sample lists fewer than 150,000 distinct CDR3 sequences, roughly a fifth occurring once. Sequenced: naive CD8+ T cells from blood. These receptors were obtained from a human donor in good health. The CDR3 runs from the conserved cysteine through the conserved F or W. A D gene is named only where the DNA matches it firmly. Only some rows state a clone size, as once, few, many or a class for expanded clones.

-	TRBV29-1	few	TRBJ2-7	CSVVMRNYEQYF	TGCAGCGTTGTAATGAGGAACTACGAGCAGTACTTC
-	TRBV4-1	few	TRBJ1-1	CASSHLTGDTEAFF	TGCGCCAGCAGCCATCTTACAGGCGACACTGAAGCTTTCTTT
TRBD2	TRBV12-3/TRBV12-4	-	TRBJ2-3	CASTRLASTDTQYF	TGTGCCAGCACCAGACTAGCGAGCACAGATACGCAGTATTTT
TRBD2	TRBV11-2	few	TRBJ2-1	CASRLTAGGVWEQFF	TGTGCCAGCAGATTGACAGCGGGAGGGGTTTGGGAGCAGTTCTTC
-	TRBV7-9	-	TRBJ2-7	CASSPTPSEAYEQYF	TGTGCCAGCAGCCCTACCCCAAGCGAGGCCTACGAGCAGTACTTC
TRBD2	TRBV29-1	-	TRBJ2-1	CSVEKASWTSGRYNEQFF	TGCAGCGTTGAAAAAGCATCTTGGACTAGCGGGAGGTACAATGAGCAGTTCTTC
-	TRBV12-3/TRBV12-4	-	TRBJ2-4	CASSSWGQDIQYF	TGTGCCAGCAGCTCGTGGGGTCAGGACATTCAGTACTTC
-	TRBV11-2	-	TRBJ2-7	CASLGESYEQYF	TGTGCCAGCTTAGGGGAAAGCTACGAGCAGTACTTC
-	TRBV6-2/TRBV6-3	-	TRBJ2-3	CASGILAADTQYF	TGTGCCAGCGGAATTTTAGCCGCAGATACGCAGTATTTT
-	TRBV7-6	few	TRBJ1-4	CASSQTPAPRPTNEKLFF	TGTGCCAGCAGCCAAACACCTGCCCCAAGACCAACTAATGAAAAACTGTTTTTT
-	TRBV11-2	-	TRBJ2-3	CASSPYTTDTQYF	TGTGCCAGCAGCCCCTACACGACAGATACGCAGTATTTT
-	TRBV15	-	TRBJ1-1	CATSRDSRGGTEAFF	TGTGCCACCAGCAGAGATAGCCGGGGTGGCACTGAAGCTTTCTTT
-	TRBV28	-	TRBJ2-2	CASSLILRQGSGELFF	TGTGCCAGCAGTTTAATTCTTCGGCAGGGGTCCGGGGAGCTGTTTTTT
-	TRBV28	-	TRBJ1-1	CASSIPPANTEAFF	TGTGCCAGCAGTATTCCCCCGGCGAACACTGAAGCTTTCTTT
-	TRBV10-1	few	TRBJ2-1	CASSGNDNEQFF	TGCGCCAGCAGTGGGAATGACAATGAGCAGTTCTTC
-	TRBV5-1	many	TRBJ2-2	CASRPGVDTGELFF	TGCGCCAGCAGGCCGGGGGTAGACACCGGGGAGCTGTTTTTT
TRBD2	TRBV18	-	TRBJ2-3	CASSPFGAGAVVATDTQYF	TGTGCCAGCTCACCGTTCGGAGCGGGAGCGGTTGTTGCCACAGATACGCAGTATTTT
TRBD2	TRBV11-2	few	TRBJ2-7	CASSLVKGGSGSSYEQYF	TGTGCCAGCAGCTTAGTCAAGGGCGGTAGCGGGAGTAGCTACGAGCAGTACTTC
-	TRBV7-6	few	TRBJ2-3	CASSSVQGRADTQYF	TGTGCCAGCAGCTCCGTACAGGGGAGGGCAGATACGCAGTATTTT
TRBD2	TRBV29-1	-	TRBJ2-2	CSAFSGRSVTGELFF	TGCAGCGCGTTTAGCGGGAGATCGGTCACCGGGGAGCTGTTTTTT
TRBD1	TRBV28	-	TRBJ2-5	CASSFVSGGPQETQYF	TGTGCCAGCAGCTTCGTTTCAGGGGGTCCCCAAGAGACCCAGTACTTC
-	TRBV28	few	TRBJ2-2	CASSPGANTGELFF	TGTGCCAGCAGTCCAGGGGCTAACACCGGGGAGCTGTTTTTT
-	TRBV4-1	few	TRBJ2-7	CASSQDKQETYEQYF	TGCGCCAGCAGCCAAGATAAGCAGGAGACCTACGAGCAGTACTTC
-	TRBV28	few	TRBJ2-7	CASSFRDTYEQYF	TGTGCCAGCAGTTTCAGAGACACCTACGAGCAGTACTTC
TRBD1	TRBV28	-	TRBJ2-7	CASSIRPGQGGYEQYF	TGTGCCAGCAGCATCCGACCGGGACAGGGGGGATACGAGCAGTACTTC
-	TRBV4-1	few	TRBJ1-2	CASSHIRGENYGYTF	TGCGCCAGCAGCCATATTAGGGGTGAGAACTATGGCTACACCTTC
TRBD1	TRBV6-2/TRBV6-3	-	TRBJ1-1	CASSYAGQGEMRTEAFF	TGTGCCAGCAGTTACGCCGGACAGGGGGAGATGAGAACTGAAGCTTTCTTT
-	TRBV2	many	TRBJ1-1	CASLGNTEAFF	TGTGCCAGCCTCGGGAACACTGAAGCTTTCTTT
-	TRBV7-2	few	TRBJ1-1	CASSLEDRMNTEAFF	TGTGCCAGCAGCTTAGAGGACAGAATGAACACTGAAGCTTTCTTT
-	TRBV4-3	-	TRBJ2-7	CASSADGEDYEQYF	TGCGCCAGCAGCGCGGACGGAGAAGACTACGAGCAGTACTTC
TRBD2	TRBV4-3	few	TRBJ2-7	CASSQVGLAGGEQYF	TGCGCCAGCAGCCAAGTCGGACTAGCGGGAGGGGAGCAGTACTTC
-	TRBV28	many	TRBJ2-1	CASSLWGNEQFF	TGTGCCAGCAGTTTATGGGGGAATGAGCAGTTCTTC
-	TRBV4-1	many	TRBJ2-7	CASSQDHMKSYEQYF	TGCGCCAGCAGCCAAGATCATATGAAATCCTACGAGCAGTACTTC
TRBD1	TRBV11-2	many	TRBJ1-4	CASSSGAGTGLFGEKLFF	TGTGCCAGCAGCTCGGGAGCCGGGACAGGGCTATTCGGTGAAAAACTGTTTTTT
TRBD2	TRBV27	few	TRBJ2-7	CASSFLAGADEQYF	TGTGCCAGCAGTTTTCTAGCGGGAGCGGACGAGCAGTACTTC
-	TRBV27	-	TRBJ2-3	CASSLSTPGQPDTQYF	TGTGCCAGCAGTTTATCGACACCCGGACAGCCAGATACGCAGTATTTT
TRBD2	TRBV18	-	TRBJ2-1	CASSPGLAGGNEQFF	TGTGCCAGCTCACCGGGACTAGCGGGAGGCAATGAGCAGTTCTTC
TRBD2	TRBV27	-	TRBJ2-1	CASRTSGSFLVDNEQFF	TGTGCCAGCAGGACTAGCGGGAGCTTTTTGGTAGACAATGAGCAGTTCTTC
TRBD1	TRBV27	-	TRBJ1-2	CASSRTGQGESDGYTF	TGTGCCAGCAGCAGAACGGGACAGGGCGAATCGGATGGCTACACCTTC
TRBD2	TRBV20-1	-	TRBJ2-7	CSASKIAGSYEQYF	TGCAGTGCTAGTAAGATAGCGGGCAGCTACGAGCAGTACTTC